This TCR beta chain was captured by sequencing in a study of blood T cells in healthy people across ages. Through a sample-barcoded 5' primer and a J-beta primer mix, a second PCR was run for about 6 to 12 cycles. Each cDNA molecule received a tag from a template-switch adaptor that had 12 random nucleotides. Every sample produced at least 3 million CDR3-containing paired-end reads. Each CDR3 protein is one row after TCRdb ran MiXCR on the 5' RACE reads. This table has some 1.7 million distinct CDR3 sequences, 28% appearing once. The germline V and J ends were trimmed by 2 bases and 3 bases, with 13 bases remaining between them. The CDR3 sequence is 15 residues long. Germline values: CDR1 PRHDT, CDR2 FYEKMQ (reference sequence). Each donor gave ten milliliters of peripheral blood.

The V gene is TRBV13, the J gene TRBJ2-5; D is possibly TRBD1 (6 bases). Sequenced sample: blood. This sequence originates from a woman in her thirties in good health. The CDR3 loop is CASSLRQVVEETQYF. The CDR3 coding sequence is TGTGCCAGCAGCTTACGACAGGTTGTGGAAGAGACCCAGTACTTC.